The source of this T cell receptor (beta chain) is a study of CD8 T cells in Susac syndrome. Random-hexamer reverse transcription was applied to about 0.5 to 1 ug RNA. Using its own MiXCR run on the immunoSEQ multiplex PCR reads, TCRdb lists one record per CDR3 protein. The sample shows 150,000 to 200,000 distinct CDR3 sequences, just over 90% of them seen only once. The CDR3 is 16 residues long. Trimming removed 3 bases at V and 4 bases at J, with 21 bases between. The germline CDR1 and CDR2 sequences are GTSNPN and SVGIG (reference sequence). CD8+ and CD4+ T cells taken from blood had their TCR beta sequenced.

This TCR came from a human donor in good health. This chain links TRBV30 with TRBJ1-1, with a possible D match to TRBD1 (6 bases). The sequenced material came from CD4+ T cells from PBMCs. The CDR3 sequence is CAWSRNWGAAGTEAFF. CDR3 nucleotide sequence: TGTGCCTGGAGCCGAAATTGGGGGGCAGCAGGCACTGAAGCTTTCTTT.